Listed here are 14 T cell receptor beta chains from one sample, sequenced in a study of T cells after yellow fever vaccination. TCRdb re-derived calls from the 5' RACE reads in MiXCR, one entry per CDR3 protein. The repertoire holds 610,000 or so distinct CDR3 sequences, with approximately 13% as singletons. Specimen: PBMCs, collected on the day of the yellow fever booster vaccination. The receptors shown here come from a young man who received the YFV17D yellow fever vaccine.

A few counts support this clonotype. This rearrangement joins TRBV7-9 to TRBJ2-5; TRBD2 matches 8 bases. The CDR3 runs to 15 residues. Trimming took 5 bases from V and 4 from J; bases not matched to a gene: 9. CDR1 is SEHNR and CDR2 is FQNEAQ in the germline V gene (reference sequence). The CDR3 reads CASSRQRENRETQYF. The CDR3 nucleotides are TGTGCCAGCAGCCGGCAGCGGGAGAATAGAGAGACCCAGTACTTC.

Note on this clonotype: One junction end does not reproduce the germline sequence, and a read error may be involved. This chain uses TRBV9 with TRBJ2-7; 7 bases match TRBD1. From germline, CDR1 is SGDLS and CDR2 YYNGEE. The CDR3 has 14 residues. This CDR3 is CASSATGQAYEQNF. CDR3 DNA sequence: TGTGCCAGCAGCGCGACTGGACAGGCCTACGAGCAGAACTTC.

This rearrangement joins TRBV27 to TRBJ2-7; D is perhaps TRBD1 (7 bases). V lost 7 bases and J lost 5, with 21 bases in between. Germline lookup yields CDR1 MNHEY and CDR2 SMNVEV (reference sequence). CDR3 size: 15 residues. CDR3 sequence reads: CASTPPGGTADEQYF. CDR3 sequence (DNA): TGTGCCAGCACCCCCCCGGGCGGGACAGCCGACGAGCAGTACTTC.

This clonotype was picked up a small number of times. CDR3 region: CASSRQIDKPWDGYTF. CDR3 DNA sequence: TGTGCCAGCAGCCGACAGATTGACAAACCTTGGGATGGCTACACCTTC. The V gene is TRBV7-9, the J gene TRBJ1-2; the D gene is possibly TRBD1 (5 bases). V lost 5 bases, J lost 6 bases, and 22 bases lay in between. Per germline, CDR1 SEHNR and CDR2 FQNEAQ (reference sequence). There are 16 residues in the CDR3.

For this clonotype: The junction departs from the called germline gene at one end, perhaps through a read error. The CDR3 is CASSESGIGGGERFF. DNA of the CDR3: TGTGCCAGCAGTGAAAGTGGGATAGGGGGTGGTGAGCGGTTCTTC. The chain carries TRBV25-1 and TRBJ2-1, with TRBD1 as a possible D gene (6 bases). CDR3 length equals 15 residues. Germline values: CDR1 MGHDK, CDR2 SYGVNS.

This clonotype was counted only a few times. The chain carries TRBV7-2 and TRBJ2-1, with D maybe TRBD2 (6 bases). The V gene lost 4 bases and the J gene lost 9 bases, with 16 bases spanning the gap. The germline V gene encodes CDR1 SGHTA and CDR2 FQGNSA. The CDR3 is 14 residues long. The CDR3 is CASSSGLSTGEQFF. CDR3 DNA sequence: TGTGCCAGCAGCTCGGGACTCTCGACTGGTGAGCAGTTCTTC.

J is TRBJ2-7 and V is TRBV5-1; D perhaps matches TRBD1 (6 bases). Trimming cost V 5 bases and J 0 bases, with 12 bases left between them. CDR1 is SGHRS, CDR2 YFSETQ, per germline. This CDR3 is 14 amino acids long. CDR3 residues: CASRSGTTSYEQYF. CDR3 bases: TGCGCCAGCAGATCCGGGACAACCTCCTACGAGCAGTACTTC.

The chain links TRBV6-5 to TRBJ2-2; 8 nucleotides line up with TRBD2. With 6 bases clipped from V and 6 bases from J, the junction kept 9 bases outside the gene matches. Germline CDR1 is MNHEY and CDR2 is SVGAGI. This CDR3 is built from 15 residues. CDR3 in amino acids: CASSYGLAGAGELFF. The CDR3 nucleotides are TGTGCCAGCAGCTACGGTCTAGCGGGCGCCGGGGAGCTGTTTTTT.

J is TRBJ2-3 and V is TRBV29-1; unclear D gene. CDR1 and CDR2 from the germline V gene are SQVTM and ANQGSEA. The CDR3 totals 15 residues. Trimming removed 8 bases from V and 2 bases from J, with 20 bases in between. In DNA form, the CDR3 reads TGCAGCACCTCTGCCATGGGCGGCCCCACAGATACGCAGTATTTT. Protein sequence: CSTSAMGGPTDTQYF.

Only a few counts were recorded for this clonotype. This sequence joins TRBV10-2 and TRBJ1-1, with D tentatively TRBD1 (5 bases). Trimming took 8 bases from V and 5 from J, leaving 9 bases between them. This CDR3 is 11 amino acids long. CDR1 and CDR2 from the germline V gene are WSHSY and SAAADI. This chain's CDR3 is CASGTYTEAFF. The DNA of the CDR3 is TGCGCCAGCGGGACTTATACTGAAGCTTTCTTT.

This clonotype was counted at least ten times. CDR3 residues: CASRPQGQHQETQYF. In DNA, the CDR3 is TGTGCCAGCAGACCCCAAGGACAGCACCAAGAGACCCAGTACTTC. The V gene is TRBV28, the J gene TRBJ2-5; D possibly corresponds to TRBD1 (6 bases). V gave up 6 bases and J gave up 0 bases, with 14 bases separating them. This CDR3 region has 15 residues. Germline CDR1 reads MDHEN; CDR2 reads SYDVKM.

V gene TRBV29-1 combines with J gene TRBJ2-1, with D hard to call. Germline V gene data show CDR1 as SQVTM and CDR2 as ANQGSEA. Trimming took 4 bases from V and 2 from J, leaving 12 bases between them. This CDR3 comprises 14 residues. This chain's CDR3 is CSVVGILPYNEQFF. In nucleotides, the CDR3 is TGCAGCGTTGTAGGGATACTTCCCTACAATGAGCAGTTCTTC.

The chain combines TRBV18 with TRBJ2-5; 9 bases align to TRBD2. Trimming removed 3 bases from V and 5 bases from J; junction bases left unmatched: 7. Germline CDR1 and CDR2: KGHSH and LQKENI. The CDR3 sequence is 15 residues long. CDR3 region: CASSPGTSSAETQYF. CDR3 DNA: TGTGCCAGCTCACCGGGGACTAGCAGTGCGGAGACCCAGTACTTC.

This clonotype was detected only a few times. This chain uses TRBV29-1 with TRBJ2-5; D is perhaps TRBD2 (5 bases). V was trimmed by 4 bases and J by 2 bases, leaving 11 bases between them. Per the germline V gene, CDR1 is SQVTM and CDR2 is ANQGSEA. This CDR3 comprises 13 residues. This CDR3 is CSVVGRLQETQYF. The CDR3, as DNA: TGCAGCGTTGTAGGGAGACTTCAAGAGACCCAGTACTTC.